Included here is one T cell receptor (beta chain) sequence, with context. Those enrolled in Seattle joined during active infection and were followed longitudinally afterward. This entry belongs to a study of blood T cell repertoires in COVID-19. In the study overall: Both acute and convalescent COVID-19 samples were obtained from the United States, Italy and Spain. Sources were T cells, B-cell-depleted T cells, or PBMCs; the material itself was cDNA or gDNA.

CDR3 length: 14 amino acids. Germline V gene data show CDR1 as SNHLY and CDR2 as FYNNEI. Trimming stripped 4 bases from V and 0 bases from J, with 9 bases between. Original methodology: Estimated nucleated cell counts came from reference gene primer amplification. Some clones are missing from TCRdb's copy, which holds only in-frame ones; the method was immunoSEQ multiplex PCR. V, J and clone size are taken as reported in that table, and D and trimming were inferred from the DNA itself. The top ten clones hold approximately 2.6% of a sample with approximately 150,000 clones, just under 85% of them seen once.

The rearrangement joins TRBV2 to TRBJ2-5, with a weak D call TRBD1 (6 bases). The sequencing input was peripheral blood. The TCR comes from an elderly woman with COVID-19, enrolled during active disease. CDR3 DNA: TGTGCCAGCAGTGCCAGGACAGACCAAGAGACCCAGTACTTC. Amino acid sequence: CASSARTDQETQYF. Together with reference TRBV2 and TRBJ2-5, the CDR3 gives the full variable domain: EPEVTQTPSHQVTQMGQEVILRCVPISNHLYFYWYRQILGQKVEFLVSFYNNEISEKSEIFDDQFSVERPDGSNFTLKIRSTKLEDSAMYFCASSARTDQETQYFGPGTRLLVL.